The T cell receptor beta chain under discussion was sequenced for a study of shared clonotypes between healthy human individuals. Germline CDR1 and CDR2: SGHAT and FQNNGV. The J segment lost 1 base and the V segment lost 5 bases, leaving 8 bases of the junction unmatched. The CDR3 has 16 amino acids. Profiling relied on immunoSEQ multiplex PCR, and the TCRdb table lists in-frame clones only, not all of them. The table has approximately 600,000 clones, approximately 95% seen once; the top ten hold over 0.1%. For this clone: Its antigen remains unidentified.

The study, taken as a whole, reports: Owing to a small donor count, the genetic and exposure-history diversity represented was limited.

Positive CCR7 selection of CD45RO-negative cells yielded the naive CD8 cells, and terminally differentiated effector memory CD45RA+ cells were excluded. This sequence was found in a woman aged 25 to 39 in good health. The chain combines TRBV11-2 with TRBJ1-1; TRBD1 matches at 9 bases. The sequenced material came from naive CD8+ T cells sorted from blood. CDR3 sequence reads: CASSPIRDRANTEAFF. In DNA form, the CDR3 reads TGTGCCAGCAGCCCTATTAGGGACAGGGCGAACACTGAAGCTTTCTTT.